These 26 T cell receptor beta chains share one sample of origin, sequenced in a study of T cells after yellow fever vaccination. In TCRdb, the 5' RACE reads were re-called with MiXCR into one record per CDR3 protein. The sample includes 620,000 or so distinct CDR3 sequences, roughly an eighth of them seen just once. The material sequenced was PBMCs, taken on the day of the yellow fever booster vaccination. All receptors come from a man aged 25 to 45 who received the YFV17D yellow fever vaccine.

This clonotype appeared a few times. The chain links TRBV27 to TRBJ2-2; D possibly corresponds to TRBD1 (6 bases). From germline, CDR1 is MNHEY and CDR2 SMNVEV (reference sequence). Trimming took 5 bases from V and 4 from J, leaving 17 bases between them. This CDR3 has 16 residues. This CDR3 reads CASSLRGQIITGELFF. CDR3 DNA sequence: TGTGCCAGCAGTCTTCGGGGACAAATTATCACCGGGGAGCTGTTTTTT.

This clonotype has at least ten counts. CDR3 nucleotide sequence: TGTGCCAGCAGCTTAGGGGACAGGGTCTACAATGAGCAGTTCTTC. Translated, it gives CASSLGDRVYNEQFF. The chain joins TRBV7-9 to TRBJ2-1; 9 nucleotides align to TRBD1. From germline, CDR1 is SEHNR and CDR2 FQNEAQ (reference sequence). The J segment lost 3 bases and the V segment lost 1 base, leaving 1 base of the junction unmatched. The CDR3 contains 15 residues.

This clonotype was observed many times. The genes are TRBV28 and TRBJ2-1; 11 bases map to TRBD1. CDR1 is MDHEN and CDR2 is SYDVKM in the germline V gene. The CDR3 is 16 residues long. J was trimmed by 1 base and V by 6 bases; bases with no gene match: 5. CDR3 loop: CASRAGQGASYNEQFF. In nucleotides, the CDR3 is TGTGCCAGCAGAGCCGGACAGGGGGCATCCTACAATGAGCAGTTCTTC.

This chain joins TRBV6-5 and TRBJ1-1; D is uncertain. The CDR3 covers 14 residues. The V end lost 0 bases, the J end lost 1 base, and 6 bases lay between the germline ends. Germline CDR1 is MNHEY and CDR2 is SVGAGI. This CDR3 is CASSYSWRNTEAFF. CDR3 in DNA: TGTGCCAGCAGTTACTCGTGGAGGAACACTGAAGCTTTCTTT.

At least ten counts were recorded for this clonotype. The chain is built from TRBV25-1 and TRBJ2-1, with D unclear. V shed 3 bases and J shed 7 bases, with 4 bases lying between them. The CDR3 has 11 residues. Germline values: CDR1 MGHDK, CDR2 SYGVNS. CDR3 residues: CASSDLNEQFF. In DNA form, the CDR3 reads TGTGCCAGCAGTGATTTGAATGAGCAGTTCTTC.

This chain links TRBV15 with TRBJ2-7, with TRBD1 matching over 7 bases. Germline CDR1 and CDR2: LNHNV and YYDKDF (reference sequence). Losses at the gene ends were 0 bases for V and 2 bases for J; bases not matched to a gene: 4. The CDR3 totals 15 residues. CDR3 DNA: TGTGCCACCAGCAGAGATTTAGGGACAGCCTACGAGCAGTACTTC. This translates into CATSRDLGTAYEQYF.

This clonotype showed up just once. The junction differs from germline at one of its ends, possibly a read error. The DNA for the CDR3 is TGTGCCGGCAGCCCTATTAGCGGGAGATCGGCAGATACGCAGTATTTT. This gives the protein CAGSPISGRSADTQYF. This chain uses TRBV7-9 with TRBJ2-3; 9 nucleotides match TRBD2. Germline lookup yields CDR1 SEHNR and CDR2 FQNEAQ (reference sequence). The CDR3 sequence is 16 residues long.

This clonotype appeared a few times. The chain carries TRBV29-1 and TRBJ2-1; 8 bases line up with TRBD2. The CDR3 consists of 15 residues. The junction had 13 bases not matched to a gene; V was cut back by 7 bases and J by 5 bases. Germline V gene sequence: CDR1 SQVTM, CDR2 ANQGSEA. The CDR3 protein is CSGGSFSGSNNEQFF. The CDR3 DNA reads TGCAGCGGTGGTTCGTTCAGCGGGAGCAACAATGAGCAGTTCTTC.

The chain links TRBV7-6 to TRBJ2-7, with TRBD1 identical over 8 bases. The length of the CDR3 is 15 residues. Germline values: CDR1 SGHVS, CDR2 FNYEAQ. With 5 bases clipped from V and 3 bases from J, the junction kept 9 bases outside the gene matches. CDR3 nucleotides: TGTGCCAGCAGCACTTTCGGACAGGGAATCTACGAGCAGTACTTC. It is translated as CASSTFGQGIYEQYF.

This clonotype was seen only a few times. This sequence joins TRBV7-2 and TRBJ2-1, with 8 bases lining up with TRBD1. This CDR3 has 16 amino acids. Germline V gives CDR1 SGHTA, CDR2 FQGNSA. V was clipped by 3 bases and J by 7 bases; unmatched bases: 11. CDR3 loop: CASSFANGQGRNEQFF. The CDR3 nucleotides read TGTGCCAGCAGCTTTGCCAACGGACAGGGACGGAATGAGCAGTTCTTC.

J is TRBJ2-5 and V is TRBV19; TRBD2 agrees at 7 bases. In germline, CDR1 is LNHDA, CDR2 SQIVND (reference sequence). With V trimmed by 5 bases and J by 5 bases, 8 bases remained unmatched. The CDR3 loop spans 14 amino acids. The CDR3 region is CASSSPHGRETQYF. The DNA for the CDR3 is TGTGCCAGTAGTTCCCCCCACGGGAGGGAGACCCAGTACTTC.

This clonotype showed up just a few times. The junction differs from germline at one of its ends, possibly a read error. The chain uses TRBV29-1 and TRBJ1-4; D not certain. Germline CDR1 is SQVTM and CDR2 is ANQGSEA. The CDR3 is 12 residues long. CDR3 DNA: TGCAGCGTTGAAGATACTAGTGAAAAACTGTTTTTT. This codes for CSVEDTSEKLFF. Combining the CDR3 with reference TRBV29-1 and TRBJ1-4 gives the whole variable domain SAVISQKPSRDICQRGTSLTIQCQVDSQVTMMFWYRQQPGQSLTLIATANQGSEATYESGFVIDKFPISRPNLTFSTLTVSNMSPEDSSIYLCSVEDTSEKLFFGSGTQLSVL.

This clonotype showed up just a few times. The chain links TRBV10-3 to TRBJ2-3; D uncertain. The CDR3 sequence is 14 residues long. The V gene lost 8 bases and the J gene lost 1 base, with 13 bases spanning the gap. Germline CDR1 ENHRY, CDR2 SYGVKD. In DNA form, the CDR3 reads TGTGCCATCCGTAGACAACCGGGCACAGATACGCAGTATTTT. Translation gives CAIRRQPGTDTQYF.

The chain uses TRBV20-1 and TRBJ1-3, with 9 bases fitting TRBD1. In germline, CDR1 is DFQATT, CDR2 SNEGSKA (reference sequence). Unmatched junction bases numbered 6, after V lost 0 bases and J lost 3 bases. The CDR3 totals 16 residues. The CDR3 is CSARDLMDRGGNTIYF. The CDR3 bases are TGCAGTGCTAGAGATCTGATGGACAGGGGTGGAAACACCATATATTTT.

The chain's CDR3 is CASSIGRTLGAPDTQYF. The CDR3, as DNA: TGTGCCAGTAGTATCGGGAGGACTCTCGGGGCCCCAGATACGCAGTATTTT. The chain recombines TRBV19 with TRBJ2-3; 7 bases map to TRBD2. The CDR3 covers 17 residues. V was clipped by 3 bases and J by 4 bases; unmatched bases: 13. Germline V lookup: CDR1 LNHDA, CDR2 SQIVND (reference sequence).

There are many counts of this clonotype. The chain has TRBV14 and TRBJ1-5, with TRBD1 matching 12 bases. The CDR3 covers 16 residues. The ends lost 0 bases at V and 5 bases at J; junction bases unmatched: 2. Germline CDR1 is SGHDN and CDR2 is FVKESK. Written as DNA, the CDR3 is TGTGCCAGCAGCCAAGAAGGGACAGGGGGCTATCAGCCCCAGCATTTT. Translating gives CASSQEGTGGYQPQHF.

CDR3 nucleotides: TGTGCCAGCAGCGAGTATCGGGGAGGATACAATGAGCAGTTCTTC. Protein: CASSEYRGGYNEQFF. The gene calls are TRBV5-4 and TRBJ2-1; a weak D match, TRBD2 (6 bases). V was trimmed by 4 bases and J by 4 bases, leaving 15 bases between them. The length of the CDR3 is 15 residues. Looked up from germline, CDR1 is SGHNT and CDR2 is YYREEE (reference sequence). The entire variable domain, with the rest obtained from reference TRBV5-4 and TRBJ2-1, is as follows: ETGVTQSPTHLIKTRGQQVTLRCSSQSGHNTVSWYQQALGQGPQFIFQYYREEENGRGNFPPRFSGLQFPNYSSELNVNALELDDSALYLCASSEYRGGYNEQFFGPGTRLTVL.

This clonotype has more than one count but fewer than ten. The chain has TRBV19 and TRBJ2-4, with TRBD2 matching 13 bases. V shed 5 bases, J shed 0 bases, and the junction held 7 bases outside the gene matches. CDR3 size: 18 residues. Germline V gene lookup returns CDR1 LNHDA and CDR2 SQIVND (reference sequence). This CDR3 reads CASSHTSGRALAKNIQYF. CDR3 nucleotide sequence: TGTGCCAGTAGTCATACTAGCGGGAGGGCCCTAGCCAAAAACATTCAGTACTTC. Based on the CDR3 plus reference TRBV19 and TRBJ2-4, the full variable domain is DGGITQSPKYLFRKEGQNVTLSCEQNLNHDAMYWYRQDPGQGLRLIYYSQIVNDFQKGDIAEGYSVSREKKESFPLTVTSAQKNPTAFYLCASSHTSGRALAKNIQYFGAGTRLSVL.

The CDR3: CSARLEGRGGEQFF. The CDR3, as DNA: TGCAGTGCTAGGTTGGAGGGGCGCGGGGGTGAGCAGTTCTTC. The chain couples TRBV20-1 to TRBJ2-1, with 7 bases lining up with TRBD2. The CDR3 extends over 14 amino acids. The V and J ends lost 3 bases and 9 bases, in that order; junction bases with no gene match: 11. Germline loops: CDR1 DFQATT, CDR2 SNEGSKA (reference sequence).

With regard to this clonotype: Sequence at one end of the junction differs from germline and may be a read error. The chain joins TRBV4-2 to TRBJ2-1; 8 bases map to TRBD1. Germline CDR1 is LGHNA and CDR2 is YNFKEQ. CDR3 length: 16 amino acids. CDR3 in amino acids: CTSSQDRGRTYNEQFF. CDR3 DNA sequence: TGTACCAGCAGCCAAGACAGGGGCCGAACCTACAATGAGCAGTTCTTC.

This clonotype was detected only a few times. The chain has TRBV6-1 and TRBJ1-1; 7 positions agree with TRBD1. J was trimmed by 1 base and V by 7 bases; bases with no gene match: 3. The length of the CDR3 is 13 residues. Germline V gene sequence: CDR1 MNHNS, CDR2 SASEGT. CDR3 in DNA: TGTGCCAGCATCGGGACAGCGAACACTGAAGCTTTCTTT. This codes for CASIGTANTEAFF.

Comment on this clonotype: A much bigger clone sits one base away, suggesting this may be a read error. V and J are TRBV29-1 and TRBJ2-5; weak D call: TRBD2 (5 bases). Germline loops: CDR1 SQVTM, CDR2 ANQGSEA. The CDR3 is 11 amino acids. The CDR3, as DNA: TGCAGCGTTGAGACCCCCTTCGGGAACGACTTC. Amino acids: CSVETPFGNDF.

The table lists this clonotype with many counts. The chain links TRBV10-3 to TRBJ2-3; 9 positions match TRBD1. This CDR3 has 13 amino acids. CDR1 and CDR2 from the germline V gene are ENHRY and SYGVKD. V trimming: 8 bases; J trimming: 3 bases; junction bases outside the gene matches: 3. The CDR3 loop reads CAIGGQGTDTQYF. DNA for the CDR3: TGTGCCATCGGAGGACAGGGGACAGATACGCAGTATTTT.

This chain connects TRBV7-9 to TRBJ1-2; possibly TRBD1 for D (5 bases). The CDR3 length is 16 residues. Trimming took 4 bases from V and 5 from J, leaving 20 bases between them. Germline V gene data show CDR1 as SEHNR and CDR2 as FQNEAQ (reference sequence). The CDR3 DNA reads TGTGCCAGCAGCTCGCCGGGTGGCAGGGTGGAATATGGCTACACCTTC. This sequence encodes CASSSPGGRVEYGYTF.

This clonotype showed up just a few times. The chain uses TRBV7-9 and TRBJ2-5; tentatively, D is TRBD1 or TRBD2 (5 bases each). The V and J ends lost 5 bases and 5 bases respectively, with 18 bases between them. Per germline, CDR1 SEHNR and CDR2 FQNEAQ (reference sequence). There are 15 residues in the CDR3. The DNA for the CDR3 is TGTGCCAGCAGCCCGGACACCGGGGTCGGGGAGACCCAGTACTTC. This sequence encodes CASSPDTGVGETQYF.

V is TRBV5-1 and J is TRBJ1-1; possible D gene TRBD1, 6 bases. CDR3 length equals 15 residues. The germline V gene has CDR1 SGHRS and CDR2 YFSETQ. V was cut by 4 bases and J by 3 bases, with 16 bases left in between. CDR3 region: CASSLAEQGYTEAFF. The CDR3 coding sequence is TGCGCCAGCAGCCTCGCAGAACAGGGTTACACTGAAGCTTTCTTT.